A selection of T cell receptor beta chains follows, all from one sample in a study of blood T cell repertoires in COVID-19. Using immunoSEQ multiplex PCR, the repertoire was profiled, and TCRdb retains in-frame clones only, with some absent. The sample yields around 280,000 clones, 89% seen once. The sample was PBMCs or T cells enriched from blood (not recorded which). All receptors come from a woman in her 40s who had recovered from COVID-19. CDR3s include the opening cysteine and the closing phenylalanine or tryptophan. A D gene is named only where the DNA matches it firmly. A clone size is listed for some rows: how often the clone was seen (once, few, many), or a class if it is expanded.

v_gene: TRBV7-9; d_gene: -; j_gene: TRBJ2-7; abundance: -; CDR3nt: TGTGCCAGCAGCTTAAAAGGGCTAGCCGTCCCCTACGAGCAGTACTTC; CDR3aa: CASSLKGLAVPYEQYF
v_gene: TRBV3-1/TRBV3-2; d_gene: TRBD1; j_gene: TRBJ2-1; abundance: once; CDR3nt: TGTGCCAGCTATTCCGGGACAGGAGACAATGAGCAGTTCTTC; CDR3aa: CASYSGTGDNEQFF
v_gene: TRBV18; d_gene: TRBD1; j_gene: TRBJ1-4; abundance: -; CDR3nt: TGTGCCAGCTCACGGGACAGACAAACTAATGAAAAACTGTTTTTT; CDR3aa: CASSRDRQTNEKLFF
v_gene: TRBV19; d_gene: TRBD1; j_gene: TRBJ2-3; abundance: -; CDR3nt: TGTGCCAGTAAGTTGAGCGGACAGGGGGCAGATACGCAGTATTTT; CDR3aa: CASKLSGQGADTQYF
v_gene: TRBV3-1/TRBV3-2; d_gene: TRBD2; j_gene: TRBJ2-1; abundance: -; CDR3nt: TGTGCCAGCAGCCAAGGCAGTCTAGCGGGGACATCCCGTAGGTACAATGAGCAGTTCTTC; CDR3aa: CASSQGSLAGTSRRYNEQFF
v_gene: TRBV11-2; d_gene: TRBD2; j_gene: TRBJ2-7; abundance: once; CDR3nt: TGTGCCAGCAGCGTCAGACTAGCGGGGGGCTACGAGCAGTACTTC; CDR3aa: CASSVRLAGGYEQYF
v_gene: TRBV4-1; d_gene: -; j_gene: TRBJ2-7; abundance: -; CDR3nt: TGCGCCAGCAGCCAAGAATTTAACAGAGCCTACGAGCAGTACTTC; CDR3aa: CASSQEFNRAYEQYF
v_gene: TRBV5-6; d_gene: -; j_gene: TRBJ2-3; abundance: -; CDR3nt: TGTGCCAGCAGCTTGGTTGCGGGGGCCAAAGATACGCAGTATTTT; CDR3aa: CASSLVAGAKDTQYF
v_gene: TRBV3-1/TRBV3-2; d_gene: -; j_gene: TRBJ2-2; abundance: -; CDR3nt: TGTGCCAGCAGCCATAGTACGAAGCGTCTTATAACCGGGGAGCTGTTTTTT; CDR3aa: CASSHSTKRLITGELFF
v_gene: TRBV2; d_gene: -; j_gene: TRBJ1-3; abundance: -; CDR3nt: TGTGCCGGGGGGGTTTACTCTGGAAACACCATATATTTT; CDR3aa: CAGGVYSGNTIYF
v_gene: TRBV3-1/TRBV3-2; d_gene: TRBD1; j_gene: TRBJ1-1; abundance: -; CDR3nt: TGTGCCAGCAGCCAAGAGGACAGGGGGAAAACTGAAGCTTTCTTT; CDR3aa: CASSQEDRGKTEAFF
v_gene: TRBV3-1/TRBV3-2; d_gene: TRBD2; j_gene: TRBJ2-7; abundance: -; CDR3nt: TGTGCCAGCAGCCTACCCGGTGGTCGAGCGGGGGGCTACGAGCAGTACTTC; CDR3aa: CASSLPGGRAGGYEQYF
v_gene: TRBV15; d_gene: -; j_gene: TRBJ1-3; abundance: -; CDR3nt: TGTGCCACCAGCAGAGATCGCGGGTCTGGAAACACCATATATTTT; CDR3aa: CATSRDRGSGNTIYF
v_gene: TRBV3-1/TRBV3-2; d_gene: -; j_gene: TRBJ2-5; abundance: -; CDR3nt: TGTGCCAGCAGCCAAGATCGTATTAACAGGGAGGGCGGATACTTC; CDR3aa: CASSQDRINREGGYF
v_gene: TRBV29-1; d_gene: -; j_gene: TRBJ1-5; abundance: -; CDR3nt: TGCAGCGTTGAAGTGGGGGCTAATCAGCCCCAGCATTTT; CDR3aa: CSVEVGANQPQHF
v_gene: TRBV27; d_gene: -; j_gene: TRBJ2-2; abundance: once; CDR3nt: TGTGCCAGCGGGAAGGAACCCGTTGGATGGGGCGCGAACACCGGGGAGCTGTTTTTT; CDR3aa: CASGKEPVGWGANTGELFF
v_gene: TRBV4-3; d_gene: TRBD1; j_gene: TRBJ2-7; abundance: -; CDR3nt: TGCGCCAGCAGCCAATGGGACAGAGAAACCTACGAGCAGTACTTC; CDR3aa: CASSQWDRETYEQYF
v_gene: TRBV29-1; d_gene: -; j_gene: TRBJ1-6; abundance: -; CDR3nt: TGCAGCGTTTCTCTGGGGCTCTATAATTCACCCCTCCACTTT; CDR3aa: CSVSLGLYNSPLHF
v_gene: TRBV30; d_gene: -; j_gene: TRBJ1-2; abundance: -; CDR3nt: TGTGCCTGCGAACAGGGATTTCGGTATGGCTACACCTTC; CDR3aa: CACEQGFRYGYTF
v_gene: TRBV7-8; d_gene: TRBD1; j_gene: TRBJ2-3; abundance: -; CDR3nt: TGTGCCAGCAGCCGCAGGGACAGGGCCCTGGGTACGCAGTATTTT; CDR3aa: CASSRRDRALGTQYF
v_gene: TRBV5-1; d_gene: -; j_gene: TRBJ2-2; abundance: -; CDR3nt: TGCGCCAGCAGCACGCAGGGTGGAGGGGTCCCCGGGGAGCTGTTTTTT; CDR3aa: CASSTQGGGVPGELFF
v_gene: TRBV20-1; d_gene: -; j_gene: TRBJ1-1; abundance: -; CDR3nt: TGCAGTGCTAGTGGGAACAGATTGAACACTGAAGCTTTCTTT; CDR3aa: CSASGNRLNTEAFF
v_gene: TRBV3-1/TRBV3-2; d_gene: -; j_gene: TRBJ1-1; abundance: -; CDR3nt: TGTGCCAGCAGTAGAGGGTGGAACACTGAAGCTTTCTTT; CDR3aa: CASSRGWNTEAFF
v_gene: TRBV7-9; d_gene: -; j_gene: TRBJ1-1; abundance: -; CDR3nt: TGTGCCAGCAGCTATGGGGCGGAAGCTTTCTTT; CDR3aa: CASSYGAEAFF
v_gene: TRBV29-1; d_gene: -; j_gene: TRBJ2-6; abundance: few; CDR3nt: TGCAGCGTTGAAGGGGGCCCTGGGGCCAACGTCCTGACTTTC; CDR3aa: CSVEGGPGANVLTF
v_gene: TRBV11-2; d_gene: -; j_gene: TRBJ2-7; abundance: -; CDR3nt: TGTGCCAGCAGCCCTGGCCGGGGCTACGAGCAGTACTTC; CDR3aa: CASSPGRGYEQYF
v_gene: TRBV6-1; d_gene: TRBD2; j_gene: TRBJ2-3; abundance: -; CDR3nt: TGTGCCAGCAGTGAAGGAGCGGGGGGTATGGATACGCAGTATTTT; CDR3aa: CASSEGAGGMDTQYF
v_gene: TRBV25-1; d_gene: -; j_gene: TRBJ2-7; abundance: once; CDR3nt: TGTGCCAGCAGTGAAACTATCCGCCCCTCCGAGCAGTACTTC; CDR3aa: CASSETIRPSEQYF
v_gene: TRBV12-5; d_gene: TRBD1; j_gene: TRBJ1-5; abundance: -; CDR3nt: TGTGCTAGTGGTTTGGTGAGCCAGGGGGGCAATCAGCCCCAGCATTTT; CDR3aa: CASGLVSQGGNQPQHF
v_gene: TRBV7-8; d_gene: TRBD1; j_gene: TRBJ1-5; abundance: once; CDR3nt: TGTGCCAGCAGCTTAGCCAACCGACAGGGAGGCAATCAGCCCCAGCATTTT; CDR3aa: CASSLANRQGGNQPQHF
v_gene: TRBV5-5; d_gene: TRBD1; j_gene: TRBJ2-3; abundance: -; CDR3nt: TGTGCCAGCAGCTTGGAGGACAGGGGGCCAGGCACAGATACGCAGTATTTT; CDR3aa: CASSLEDRGPGTDTQYF
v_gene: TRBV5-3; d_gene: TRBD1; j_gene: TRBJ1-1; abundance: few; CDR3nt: TGTGCCAGAAGCTGCACAGGGGGGGTCACTGAAGCTTTCTTT; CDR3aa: CARSCTGGVTEAFF
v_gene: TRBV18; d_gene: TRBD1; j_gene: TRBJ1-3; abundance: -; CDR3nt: TGTGCCAGCTCACGGGACAGGGACACCATATATTTT; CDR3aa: CASSRDRDTIYF
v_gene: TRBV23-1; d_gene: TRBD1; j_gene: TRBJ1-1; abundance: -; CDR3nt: TGCGCCAGCAGTCACCTGACAGGGTTGGACACTGAAGCTTTCTTT; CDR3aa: CASSHLTGLDTEAFF
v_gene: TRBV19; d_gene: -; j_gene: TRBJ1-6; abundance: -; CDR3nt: TGTGCCAGTAGTTCGGCAACAGGGCCGAGCTCCTATAATTCACCCCTCCACTTT; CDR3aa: CASSSATGPSSYNSPLHF
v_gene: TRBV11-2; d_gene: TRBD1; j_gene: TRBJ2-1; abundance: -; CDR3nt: TGTGCCAGCAGCCCGGACAGGGATGAGCAGTTCTTC; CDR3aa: CASSPDRDEQFF
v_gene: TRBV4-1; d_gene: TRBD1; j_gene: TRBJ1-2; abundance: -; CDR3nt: TGCGCCAGCAGCCAAGTCCGGGGACAGTTCTATGGCTACACCTTC; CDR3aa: CASSQVRGQFYGYTF
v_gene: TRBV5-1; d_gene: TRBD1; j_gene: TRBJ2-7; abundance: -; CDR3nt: TGCGCCAGCAGCTTGGGAGGGGGCGCGAGGGAGCAGTACTTC; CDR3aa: CASSLGGGAREQYF
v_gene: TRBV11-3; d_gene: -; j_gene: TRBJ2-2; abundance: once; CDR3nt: TGTGCCAGCAGCACTCGGGGGGCAACCGGGGAGCTGTTTTTT; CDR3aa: CASSTRGATGELFF
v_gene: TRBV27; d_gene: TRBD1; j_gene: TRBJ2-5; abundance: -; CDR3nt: TGTGCCAGCAGAGTTGACAGGGAAGAGACCCAGTACTTC; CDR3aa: CASRVDREETQYF
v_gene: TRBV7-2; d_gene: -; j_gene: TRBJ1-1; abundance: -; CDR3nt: TGTGCCAGCAGCTCCGGCGGGAACACTGAAGCTTTCTTT; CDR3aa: CASSSGGNTEAFF
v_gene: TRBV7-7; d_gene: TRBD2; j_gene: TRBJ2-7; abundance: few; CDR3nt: TGTGCTAGCAGCTTAGCCCCCGGGACTAGCGGGGGGTACGAGCAGTACTTC; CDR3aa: CASSLAPGTSGGYEQYF
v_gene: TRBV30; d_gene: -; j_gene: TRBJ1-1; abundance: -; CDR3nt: TGTGCCTGGAGCCGCACAGGGCTTATAGGTCGGGCTCGAAATATGAACACTGAAGCTTTCTTT; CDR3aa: CAWSRTGLIGRARNMNTEAFF
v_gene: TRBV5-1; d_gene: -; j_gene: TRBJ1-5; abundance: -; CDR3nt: TGCGCCAGCAGCTTGGATACAAATAGCAATCAGCCCCAGCATTTT; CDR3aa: CASSLDTNSNQPQHF
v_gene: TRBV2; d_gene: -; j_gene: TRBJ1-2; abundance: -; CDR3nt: TGTGCCAGCAGTGAAGCCTTTTCCAGGGCGTATGGCTACACCTTC; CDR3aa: CASSEAFSRAYGYTF
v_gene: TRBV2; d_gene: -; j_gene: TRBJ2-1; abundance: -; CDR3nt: TGTGCCAGCAGTCACGCGGGAACTGGCTCCTACAATGAGCAGTTCTTC; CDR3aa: CASSHAGTGSYNEQFF
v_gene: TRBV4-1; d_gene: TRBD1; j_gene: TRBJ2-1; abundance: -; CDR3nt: TGCGCCAGCAGCACCACAGGGGGACCCTACAATGAGCAGTTCTTC; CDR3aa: CASSTTGGPYNEQFF
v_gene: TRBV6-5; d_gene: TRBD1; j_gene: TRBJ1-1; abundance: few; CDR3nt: TGTGCCAGCCACCATAGGACAGGGGACACTGAAGCTTTCTTT; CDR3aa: CASHHRTGDTEAFF
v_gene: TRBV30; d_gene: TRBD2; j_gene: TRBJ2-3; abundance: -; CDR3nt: TGTGCCTGGAGCAGTAGCGGGGGGACAGATACGCAGTATTTT; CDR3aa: CAWSSSGGTDTQYF
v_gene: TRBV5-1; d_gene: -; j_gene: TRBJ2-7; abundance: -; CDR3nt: TGCGCCAGCTCTGCAGATATTACCTACGAGCAGTACTTC; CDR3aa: CASSADITYEQYF
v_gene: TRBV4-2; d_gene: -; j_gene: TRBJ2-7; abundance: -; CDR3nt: TGTGCCAGCAGCCAGGCGGCGGGACTGAGCTCTTACGAGCAGTACTTC; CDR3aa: CASSQAAGLSSYEQYF
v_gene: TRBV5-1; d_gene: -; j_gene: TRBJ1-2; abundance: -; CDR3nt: TGCGCCAGCAGCTTGGGACCAGGGCGAGACTATGGCTACACCTTC; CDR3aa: CASSLGPGRDYGYTF
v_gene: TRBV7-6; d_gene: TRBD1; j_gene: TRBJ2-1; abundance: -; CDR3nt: TGTGCCAGCAGCTTATCGGGACAGGGTTATAATGAGCAGTTCTTC; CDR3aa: CASSLSGQGYNEQFF
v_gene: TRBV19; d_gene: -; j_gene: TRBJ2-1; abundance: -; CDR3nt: TGTGCCAGTAGTTTTGTCCAGGGCTACAATGAGCAGTTCTTC; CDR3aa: CASSFVQGYNEQFF